This T cell receptor (beta chain) is from a study of T cell responses to AZD1222 COVID-19 vaccine. Findings of the study overall: Only a handful of AZD1222 recipients were seropositive at baseline.

Concerning this clone: The antigen is undetermined.

CDR1 is SGHRS, CDR2 YFSETQ, per germline. V was trimmed by 3 bases and J by 8 bases, leaving 18 bases between them. CDR3 length: 16 amino acids. Sequencing used immunoSEQ multiplex PCR; TCRdb keeps in-frame clones, though not all of them. The sample lists about 150,000 clones; about 93% were seen once. The specimen was peripheral blood, collected on day 0 of AZD1222 vaccination. The TCR originated in an adult in good health. V and J are TRBV5-1 and TRBJ1-6, with D maybe TRBD1 (5 bases). The CDR3 sequence is CASSWTRDGGDSPLHF. Here the CDR3 DNA reads TGCGCCAGCAGCTGGACCCGGGACGGCGGGGATTCACCCCTCCACTTT. The full variable domain, with the rest looked up from reference TRBV5-1 and TRBJ1-6, is KAGVTQTPRYLIKTRGQQVTLSCSPISGHRSVSWYQQTPGQGLQFLFEYFSETQRNKGNFPGRFSGRQFSNSRSEMNVSTLELGDSALYLCASSWTRDGGDSPLHFGNGTRLTVT.